This T cell receptor (beta chain) came from a study of a mutant IDH1 vaccine in newly diagnosed glioma. Background on the study: During weeks 1, 3, 5, 7, 11, 15, 19 and 23, patients received eight vaccinations. Receipt of radiotherapy, temozolomide, or both preceded the study, and most received both. Vaccination was launched 4-6 weeks after radiotherapy alone, or with temozolomide cycles.

The time point: week 5, during vaccination. The content of each vaccine dose was 300 ug of mutant IDH1 20-mer peptide, and topical imiquimod accompanied it. Every donor had a new WHO grade 3 or 4 astrocytoma that was IDH1-mutant, with loss of nuclear ATRX. This CDR3 is 17 amino acids long. With 3 bases removed from V and 1 base from J, the gap between germline ends came to 18 bases. The germline V gene has CDR1 MGHRA and CDR2 YSYEKL. TCRdb's copy holds only in-frame clones and misses some; the assay was immunoSEQ multiplex PCR. The sample holds 25,000 or so clones, roughly 84% seen once. Details on this clone: Its specificity is unknown.

V and J are TRBV4-1 and TRBJ1-1, with D perhaps matching TRBD1 (6 bases). The origin of this receptor is a man aged 40-50 years with glioma. Some clones in this sample may be carry-over from other donors' samples. This sample comprised PBMCs, obtained from a glioma patient whose treatment included an IDH1 peptide vaccine. The DNA for the CDR3 is TGCGCCAGCAGCCACCCCCCGAGGAGGGGGAGGAACACTGAAGCTTTCTTT. Translating it yields CASSHPPRRGRNTEAFF.